The 17 T cell receptor beta chains below all came from one sample that was sequenced in a study of shared clonotypes between healthy human individuals. Naive-designated CD8 cells lacked CD45RO, were positively enriched for CCR7, and omitted terminally differentiated effector memory CD45RA+ cells. Only in-frame clones appear in the TCRdb table, and some are missing; sequencing was by immunoSEQ multiplex PCR. The table lists some 2,000,000 clones, about 94% of them singletons. The sequenced sample was naive CD8+ T cells sorted from blood. These receptors originate from a man younger than 35 in good health.

This clone is a singleton in its sample. This chain connects TRBV10-2 to TRBJ2-1, with 9 nucleotides matching TRBD2. Germline V gives CDR1 WSHSY, CDR2 SAAADI. The trim removed 2 bases at V and 4 bases at J, leaving 6 bases unmatched. The CDR3 runs 16 residues. CDR3: CASSEVAGALYNEQFF. CDR3 nucleotide sequence: TGCGCCAGCAGTGAGGTAGCGGGGGCGCTATACAATGAGCAGTTCTTC.

Notes on this clone: The sample holds other DNA sequences that translate to the same CDR3. The chain carries TRBV7-9 and TRBJ1-1, with no clear D. CDR1 is SEHNR, CDR2 FQNEAQ, per germline (reference sequence). The V end lost 3 bases, the J end lost 4 bases, and 6 bases lay between the germline ends. The CDR3 runs 12 residues. CDR3 in amino acids: CASSLGPTEAFF. The CDR3 DNA is TGTGCCAGCAGCTTGGGTCCCACTGAAGCTTTCTTT.

A word on this clone: Additional DNA sequences in this sample encode the identical CDR3. CDR3 in amino acids: CASSLGRGNQPQHF. For the CDR3, the DNA is TGTGCCAGCAGCCTGGGACGGGGCAATCAGCCCCAGCATTTT. The chain combines TRBV13 with TRBJ1-5; D may be TRBD1 (5 bases). This CDR3 spans 14 amino acids. V shed 5 bases and J shed 2 bases, with 10 bases lying between them. Germline V gene sequence: CDR1 PRHDT, CDR2 FYEKMQ (reference sequence).

This chain connects TRBV27 to TRBJ2-7; TRBD1 might be the D (6 bases). CDR3 length: 14 amino acids. Germline CDR1 is MNHEY and CDR2 is SMNVEV (reference sequence). V gave up 2 bases and J gave up 5 bases, with 13 bases separating them. The DNA of the CDR3 is TGTGCCAGCAGTTTAGCGACCAGGGGTCACGAGCAGTACTTC. Translated: CASSLATRGHEQYF.

The chain combines TRBV7-2 with TRBJ2-7; D not resolved. The V end lost 1 base, the J end lost 0 bases, and 7 bases lay between the germline ends. CDR1 SGHTA and CDR2 FQGNSA come from the germline V gene. The CDR3 loop spans 14 amino acids. The CDR3 nucleotides are TGTGCCAGCAGCTTAGAGGGTTACTCCTACGAGCAGTACTTC. It is translated as CASSLEGYSYEQYF.

The chain has TRBV10-3 and TRBJ2-1; 9 bases fit TRBD2. V lost 10 bases, J lost 5 bases, and 18 bases stayed unmatched. There are 17 residues in the CDR3. Germline V gene lookup returns CDR1 ENHRY and CDR2 SYGVKD. The CDR3 nucleotides are TGTGCCACCAGACTAGCGGCCACCGTCCTTTATGACAATGAGCAGTTCTTC. This sequence encodes CATRLAATVLYDNEQFF.

The rearrangement joins TRBV9 to TRBJ2-7, with D perhaps being TRBD1 or TRBD2 (5 bases each). Germline assignment: CDR1 SGDLS and CDR2 YYNGEE. The CDR3 runs 16 residues. V lost 0 bases to trimming and J lost 3 bases, with 16 bases between them. The CDR3 DNA sequence: TGTGCCAGCAGCGTAGTCGCTGGGGTGGGGGTCTACGAGCAGTACTTC. As protein: CASSVVAGVGVYEQYF.

This rearrangement joins TRBV4-1 to TRBJ2-7; D may be TRBD1 or TRBD2 (6 bases each). The CDR3 runs 14 residues. Germline V CDR1 and CDR2: MGHRA, YSYEKL. The germline V and J ends were trimmed by 0 bases and 7 bases, with 13 bases remaining between them. This CDR3 reads CASSQERGAWEQYF. For the CDR3, the DNA is TGCGCCAGCAGCCAAGAAAGGGGGGCCTGGGAGCAGTACTTC.

The V call is TRBV29-1, the J call TRBJ2-1; 8 bases are a match to TRBD2. V shed 4 bases and J 4 bases; nucleotides not matched to a gene: 3. Per the germline V gene, CDR1 is SQVTM and CDR2 is ANQGSEA. There are 13 residues in the CDR3. CDR3 residues: CSVAGGLYNEQFF. CDR3 DNA: TGCAGCGTTGCGGGGGGGCTATACAATGAGCAGTTCTTC.

The J gene is TRBJ2-7, the V gene TRBV5-5; 14 bases fit TRBD2. Trimming cost V 4 bases and J 3 bases; bases outside gene matches: 6. The CDR3 has 16 residues. In germline, CDR1 is SGHKS, CDR2 YYEKEE (reference sequence). For the CDR3, the DNA is TGTGCCAGCAGCCCGGGACTAGCGGGGGTTTTCTACGAGCAGTACTTC. This codes for CASSPGLAGVFYEQYF.

In DNA form, the CDR3 reads TGTGCCAGCAGTGCCCGGACAGGGGTCTACGAGCAGTACTTC. Translation gives CASSARTGVYEQYF. J is TRBJ2-7 and V is TRBV6-1, with 9 bases identical to TRBD1. J gave up 3 bases and V 4 bases, and 4 bases lay outside the gene matches. CDR3 length: 14 amino acids. Germline loops: CDR1 MNHNS, CDR2 SASEGT.

V and J are TRBV7-9 and TRBJ2-1; D call uncertain. Trimming cost V 2 bases and J 8 bases, with 16 bases left between them. Germline loops: CDR1 SEHNR, CDR2 FQNEAQ (reference sequence). This CDR3 contains 15 residues. CDR3 DNA: TGTGCCAGCAGCTTACGTGTAGGGCTATGGGATGAGCAGTTCTTC. Its translation: CASSLRVGLWDEQFF.

This clone occurred once. V usage is TRBV27 and J usage is TRBJ1-2, with D maybe TRBD1 (5 bases). V lost 2 bases and J 8 bases, leaving 12 bases between the germline ends. CDR3 length: 13 amino acids. CDR1 and CDR2 (germline): MNHEY, SMNVEV (reference sequence). The CDR3 DNA reads as TGTGCCAGCAGTTTAGACCAGGGCTTGGGCTACACCTTC. Translated: CASSLDQGLGYTF.

The chain carries TRBV7-8 and TRBJ2-7; no firm D call. Germline lookup yields CDR1 SGHVS and CDR2 FQNEAQ. The CDR3 runs 14 residues. Trimming took off 2 bases at V and 6 bases at J, with 14 bases between the two ends. The CDR3 loop is CASSLTETSTEQYF. The CDR3 nucleotides are TGTGCCAGCAGCTTAACCGAGACCTCTACCGAGCAGTACTTC.

The chain has TRBV30 and TRBJ1-2; 9 bases are a match to TRBD1. The V gene end was trimmed by 2 bases and the J gene end by 6 bases; junction bases not matched to a gene: 19. The CDR3 runs 18 residues. Germline CDR1 reads GTSNPN; CDR2 reads SVGIG (reference sequence). This CDR3 is CAWSRNPGTGWSLDGYTF. CDR3 DNA: TGTGCCTGGAGTCGTAACCCCGGGACAGGGTGGAGTTTGGATGGCTACACCTTC.

The V gene is TRBV27, the J gene TRBJ1-2; weak D call: TRBD1 (6 bases). V was trimmed by 0 bases and J by 4 bases, leaving 12 bases between them. CDR1 MNHEY and CDR2 SMNVEV come from the germline V gene (reference sequence). The CDR3 loop spans 15 amino acids. The CDR3, as DNA: TGTGCCAGCAGTTTATCCTCGGGGGCAACCTATGGCTACACCTTC. This translates into CASSLSSGATYGYTF.

The rearrangement joins TRBV2 to TRBJ2-7; 7 bases line up with TRBD2. Germline V CDR1 and CDR2: SNHLY, FYNNEI. V lost 10 bases to trimming and J lost 4 bases; unmatched junction nucleotides: 7. The CDR3 is 12 residues long. The CDR3 DNA sequence: TGTGCCACCTTAGGGAGGGCTTACGAGCAGTACTTC. Amino acids: CATLGRAYEQYF.